The rows below give T cell receptor beta chains drawn from one sample of a study of metastatic and nonmetastatic thyroid tumors. TCRdb called clones again from the PCR reads with MiXCR. The sample holds roughly 5,600 clones, 30% seen once. Sample: adjacent normal tissue. All receptors come from a female donor with papillary thyroid cancer or a benign thyroid nodule (not recorded which). Some clones in this sample may be carry-over from other donors' samples. Both conserved end residues are part of each CDR3. Each record gives: D gene, clone size, V gene, J gene, CDR3 DNA, CDR3 protein. A D gene is named only where the DNA matches it firmly. Clone size is given for some rows only: seen once, a few or many times, or a class if the clone is expanded.

-	-	TRBV27	TRBJ2-1	TGTGCCAGCAGTTTAAACGCCCCCCAGGGGCCTCCAAGCTCCTACAATGAGCAGTTCTTC	CASSLNAPQGPPSSYNEQFF
-	-	TRBV27	TRBJ2-7	TGTGCCAGCAGTCCCTTCTCGACGGACCTAGGCGAGCAGTACTTC	CASSPFSTDLGEQYF
-	-	TRBV5-1	TRBJ1-2	TGCGCCAGCAGCCCGGGCCTCGCAAGTGGAGGCTACACCTTC	CASSPGLASGGYTF
-	-	TRBV11-1	TRBJ1-6	TGTGCCAGCAGCTTAGGAGGCTGGGGAGGTACTTCACCCCTCCACTTT	CASSLGGWGGTSPLHF
-	-	TRBV6-1	TRBJ2-5	TGTGCCAGCAGTGAATCTTGGAGCCAAGGGACACAGTACTTC	CASSESWSQGTQYF
-	medium-sized	TRBV18	TRBJ2-1	TGTGCCAGCTCACCTAATCAGTACAATGAGCAGTTCTTC	CASSPNQYNEQFF
TRBD2	medium-sized	TRBV4-3	TRBJ2-1	TGCGCCAGCAGTACGGGGAGGGGCAATGAGCAGTTCTTC	CASSTGRGNEQFF
-	medium-sized	TRBV15	TRBJ2-3	TGTGCCACCAGCAGAGAAAACAGCGCCACAGATACGCAGTATTTT	CATSRENSATDTQYF
-	-	TRBV11-2	TRBJ2-3	TGTGCCAGCAGCCCCAGTAGGGGGGCCGCAGATACGCAGTATTTT	CASSPSRGAADTQYF
-	few	TRBV27	TRBJ2-1	TGTGCCAGCAGTTTAATGGCTTCCAATGAGCAGTTCTTC	CASSLMASNEQFF
TRBD1	few	TRBV6-1	TRBJ2-7	TGTGCCAGCAGTGAGACGGACAGGGTCCACGAGCAGTACTTC	CASSETDRVHEQYF
-	many	TRBV29-1	TRBJ2-7	TGCAGCGTTCTGACAGTAAGCTCCTACGAGCAGTACTTC	CSVLTVSSYEQYF
TRBD2	many	TRBV7-7	TRBJ2-2	TGTGCTAGCGGGAGGTCGAACACCGGGGAGCTGTTTTTT	CASGRSNTGELFF
-	medium-sized	TRBV5-1	TRBJ2-2	TGCGCCAGCAGCCCGGTAACTGAGTCCGGGGAGCTGTTTTTT	CASSPVTESGELFF
-	few	TRBV6-2/TRBV6-3	TRBJ1-1	TGTGCCAGCACCAACAGGGCAAACACTGAAGCTTTCTTT	CASTNRANTEAFF
-	-	TRBV20-1	TRBJ2-7	TGCAGTGCTAGAGAAGGGACTGGGGGCTCCTACGAGCAGTACTTC	CSAREGTGGSYEQYF
-	few	TRBV16	TRBJ1-2	TGTGCCAGCAGCCAATCGACATCATCGGGGGGCTACACCTTC	CASSQSTSSGGYTF
TRBD2	-	TRBV28	TRBJ2-2	TGTGCCAGCAGTTCGACTAGCGGGAGGTTGGGCACCGGGGAGCTGTTTTTT	CASSSTSGRLGTGELFF
TRBD2	-	TRBV11-3	TRBJ2-7	TGTGCCAGCAGTCGGGACGTGGGCAGCGGGGGATACGAGCAGTACTTC	CASSRDVGSGGYEQYF
TRBD1	few	TRBV7-2	TRBJ2-7	TGTGCCAGCAGCTTCGGGACAGGTAGAACCTACGAGCAGTACTTC	CASSFGTGRTYEQYF
-	-	TRBV3-1	TRBJ2-7	TGTGCCAGCAGCGGCGGTGGCTACGAGCAGTACTTC	CASSGGGYEQYF
-	few	TRBV5-5	TRBJ2-7	TGTGCCAGCAGCTTTACAGGGGAGCAGTACTTC	CASSFTGEQYF
TRBD1	few	TRBV20-1	TRBJ2-7	TGCAGTGCTAGACCGGTCGGTGGGGGACAGTCCTACGAGCAGTACTTC	CSARPVGGGQSYEQYF
-	few	TRBV27	TRBJ2-2	TGTGCCAGCAGTTTTGGGACCCTTACCGGGGAGCTGTTTTTT	CASSFGTLTGELFF
TRBD2	few	TRBV12-3/TRBV12-4	TRBJ2-1	TGTGCCAGCAGCCGGACTAGCGCCAATGAGCAGTTCTTC	CASSRTSANEQFF
-	few	TRBV2	TRBJ2-1	TGTGCCAGCAGTGAAGCCCCAGCCAATGAGCAGTTCTTC	CASSEAPANEQFF
-	few	TRBV10-3	TRBJ1-5	TGTGCCATCAGTGAGTCGAGGGGGGTAAGCAATCAGCCCCAGCATTTT	CAISESRGVSNQPQHF
TRBD2	-	TRBV2	TRBJ2-7	TGTGCCAGCAGGAAATCAGCGGGAGGGCCCATAAGGTCCCAGGATGAGCAGTACTTC	CASRKSAGGPIRSQDEQYF
TRBD2	large	TRBV27	TRBJ2-7	TGTGCCAGCAGTGGGAGTCTGGCGGGAGGTTTGTACGAGCAGTACTTC	CASSGSLAGGLYEQYF
-	few	TRBV19	TRBJ2-1	TGTGCCAGTAGTATTGGGGTTGAGCAGTTCTTC	CASSIGVEQFF
-	-	TRBV5-1	TRBJ2-1	TGCGCTAGCAGCCGGGGACTTCGCAAAAGTCTCGGTGAGCAGTTCTTC	CASSRGLRKSLGEQFF
TRBD1	-	TRBV20-1	TRBJ1-3	TGCAGTGCCTTAGGACAGGGGGTCGGAAACACCATATATTTT	CSALGQGVGNTIYF
-	few	TRBV11-3	TRBJ2-7	TGTGCCAGCAGCCCCAGCTACGAGCAGTACTTC	CASSPSYEQYF
-	-	TRBV27	TRBJ2-7	TGTGCCAGCTCCTTCAGCGGTAGCTACGAGCAGTACTTC	CASSFSGSYEQYF
TRBD2	-	TRBV27	TRBJ2-2	TGTGCCAGCAGTCCGCTAGCGGAGAGGAACACCGGGGAGCTGTTTTTT	CASSPLAERNTGELFF
TRBD2	few	TRBV10-1	TRBJ2-3	TGCGCCAGCAGTGAAGCTAGCGGGGCCTTTGATACGCAGTATTTT	CASSEASGAFDTQYF
TRBD1	once	TRBV3-1	TRBJ2-4	TGTGCCAGCAGCCAAGGGACAGGGCCCAAAAACATTCAGTACTTC	CASSQGTGPKNIQYF
TRBD1	-	TRBV7-9	TRBJ1-1	TGTGCCAGCAGCTTAGTACAGGGGGGACCTGAAGCTTTCTTT	CASSLVQGGPEAFF
-	-	TRBV18	TRBJ2-1	TGTGCCAGTTCACCATTTGGCAAGAACTCCTACAATGAGCAGTTCTTC	CASSPFGKNSYNEQFF
-	-	TRBV2	TRBJ1-3	TGTGCCAGCAGTGAATTGCAGGGAAACTCTGGAAACACCATATATTTT	CASSELQGNSGNTIYF
-	-	TRBV20-1	TRBJ2-7	TGCAGTGCTAGGCGGGACGGGTCGGACGAGCAGTACTTC	CSARRDGSDEQYF
-	-	TRBV20-1	TRBJ1-1	TGCAGTGCTAGAGGGGACCGTGGGGACACTGAAGCTTTCTTT	CSARGDRGDTEAFF
TRBD1	-	TRBV19	TRBJ1-4	TGTGCCACCTGCGACAGGGACGAAAAATTGTTTTTT	CATCDRDEKLFF
-	-	TRBV20-1	TRBJ1-5	TGCAGTGCTATTGGACAGCTTAGCATGAATCAGCCCCAGCATTTT	CSAIGQLSMNQPQHF
TRBD2	medium-sized	TRBV20-1	TRBJ2-3	TGCAGTGCTAGAGTTACTAGCGGGATGCACACAGATACGCAGTATTTT	CSARVTSGMHTDTQYF
-	few	TRBV19	TRBJ2-2	TGTGCCAGTAAACGACAGGCCAACACCGGGGAGCTGTTTTTT	CASKRQANTGELFF
-	-	TRBV20-1	TRBJ2-3	TGCAGTGCTCCTGCTCAGGCTAGCACAGATACGCAGTATTTT	CSAPAQASTDTQYF
TRBD1	few	TRBV3-1	TRBJ1-6	TGTGCCAGCAGCCAGCCCCAGGGGGCGTATAATTCACCCCTCCACTTT	CASSQPQGAYNSPLHF